These 14 T cell receptor beta chains came from one sample sequenced in a study of blood T cell repertoires in COVID-19. The data were produced by immunoSEQ multiplex PCR, yet TCRdb's version contains in-frame clones alone and is incomplete. Among 150,000 to 200,000 clones listed, 87% were seen once. Sequencing was done on a sample of peripheral blood. These receptors were collected from a human donor in a cohort sampled during active COVID-19.

The chain uses TRBV30 and TRBJ2-7; 8 bases map to TRBD1. The CDR3 runs to 13 residues. The V segment lost 3 bases and the J segment 11 bases; nucleotides outside the gene matches: 12. Germline-derived CDR1 and CDR2 are GTSNPN and SVGIG (reference sequence). The CDR3 region is CAWRGTGQPKKYF. In nucleotides, the CDR3 is TGTGCCTGGAGAGGGACAGGCCAGCCTAAGAAGTACTTC. The full variable domain, rest sourced from reference TRBV30 and TRBJ2-7, is SQTIHQWPATLVQPVGSPLSLECTVEGTSNPNLYWYRQAAGRGLQLLFYSVGIGQISSEVPQNLSASRPQDRQFILSSKKLLLSDSGFYLCAWRGTGQPKKYFGPGTRLTVT.

J is TRBJ1-1 and V is TRBV5-4; D call uncertain. The ends were cut back, 7 bases at V and 6 bases at J, with 19 bases in the middle. The CDR3 totals 14 residues. Germline CDR1 reads SGHNT; CDR2 reads YYREEE (reference sequence). The chain's CDR3 is CASYTVSRSPEAFF. The CDR3 DNA reads TGTGCCAGCTATACGGTGTCGCGAAGTCCTGAAGCTTTCTTT.

This clone has a handful of counts. The rearrangement uses TRBV3-1 (or the pseudogene TRBV3-2) and TRBJ2-7; TRBD2 matches at 11 bases. This CDR3 contains 15 residues. The J segment lost 2 bases and the V segment lost 1 base, leaving 1 base of the junction unmatched. The germline V gene has CDR1 LGHDT and CDR2 YNNKEL (reference sequence). The CDR3 is CASSQVGLAAYEQYF. Written as DNA, the CDR3 is TGTGCCAGCAGCCAAGTGGGACTAGCGGCCTACGAGCAGTACTTC.

This clone showed up just a few times. V and J are TRBV6-1 and TRBJ2-5; TRBD1 matches at 10 bases. The CDR3 covers 17 residues. Germline lookup yields CDR1 MNHNS and CDR2 SASEGT. With 2 bases clipped from V and 7 bases from J, the junction kept 13 bases outside the gene matches. CDR3 amino acids: CASSEMTGGSLGGTQYF. The CDR3 coding sequence is TGTGCCAGCAGTGAAATGACAGGGGGCTCTCTCGGGGGGACCCAGTACTTC.

The chain uses TRBV27 and TRBJ2-3, with D perhaps matching TRBD1 (6 bases). The V and J ends lost 3 bases and 2 bases respectively, with 12 bases between them. The length of the CDR3 is 15 residues. The germline gives CDR1 MNHEY, CDR2 SMNVEV (reference sequence). Written as DNA, the CDR3 is TGTGCCAGCAGTTTGGGGGACACCTACACAGATACGCAGTATTTT. It yields the protein CASSLGDTYTDTQYF.

V and J are TRBV7-9 and TRBJ1-5, with 8 bases fitting TRBD1. With 3 bases clipped from V and 1 base from J, the junction kept 8 bases outside the gene matches. Germline loops: CDR1 SEHNR, CDR2 FQNEAQ (reference sequence). The CDR3 extends over 17 amino acids. In DNA, the CDR3 is TGTGCCAGCAGCTTGGAACAGGGGGTAACGAGCAATCAGCCCCAGCATTTT. Translation: CASSLEQGVTSNQPQHF.

The CDR3 loop is CASTTGGRGYTF. DNA for the CDR3: TGTGCCAGCACCACAGGGGGCCGGGGCTACACCTTC. The chain is built from TRBV28 and TRBJ1-2, with 9 bases that match TRBD1. Germline V gene sequence: CDR1 MDHEN, CDR2 SYDVKM. The CDR3 runs 12 residues. V shed 7 bases, J shed 8 bases, and the junction held 5 bases outside the gene matches.

This chain connects TRBV10-1 to TRBJ1-5; 10 bases are shared with TRBD1. Germline CDR1 and CDR2: WNHNN and SYGVQD (reference sequence). CDR3 length: 15 amino acids. V was clipped by 2 bases and J by 7 bases; unmatched bases: 5. The CDR3 sequence is CASSERGTGDQPQHF. CDR3 DNA: TGCGCCAGCAGTGAGAGGGGGACAGGGGACCAGCCCCAGCATTTT.

This clone was seen once. This rearrangement joins TRBV27 to TRBJ2-7; TRBD1 might be the D (6 bases). The CDR3 is 17 residues long. CDR1 and CDR2 (germline): MNHEY, SMNVEV (reference sequence). The V end lost 2 bases, the J end lost 1 base, and 18 bases lay between the germline ends. CDR3: CASSLRAAGVKSYEQYF. The CDR3 DNA follows: TGTGCCAGCAGTTTACGGGCTGCAGGGGTAAAATCCTACGAGCAGTACTTC.

This chain joins TRBV9 and TRBJ2-7, with 7 positions matching TRBD2. Germline V gene lookup returns CDR1 SGDLS and CDR2 YYNGEE. The CDR3 contains 13 residues. Trimming removed 3 bases from V and 5 bases from J; junction bases left unmatched: 5. The CDR3 loop reads CASSGREVNEQYF. CDR3 bases: TGTGCCAGCAGCGGACGGGAGGTGAACGAGCAGTACTTC.

This clone was detected ten times or more. This sequence joins TRBV6-1 and TRBJ1-2; D uncertain. This CDR3 region has 16 residues. CDR1 and CDR2 from the germline V gene are MNHNS and SASEGT. V lost 1 base to trimming and J lost 0 bases, with 12 bases between them. The CDR3 sequence is CASSEVLQQSNYGYTF. In DNA, the CDR3 is TGTGCCAGCAGTGAAGTCTTACAGCAGTCTAACTATGGCTACACCTTC.

A single count supports this clone. The chain has TRBV28 and TRBJ1-1, with 9 nucleotides matching TRBD1. The CDR3 spans 16 residues. The germline CDR1 and CDR2 sequences are MDHEN and SYDVKM. J was trimmed by 8 bases and V by 5 bases; bases with no gene match: 15. CDR3 loop: CASSRNAGQGLLEAFF. The DNA for the CDR3 is TGTGCCAGCAGTCGGAATGCGGGACAGGGCCTACTCGAAGCTTTCTTT.

The chain recombines TRBV30 with TRBJ2-4; weak D call: TRBD2 (7 bases). This CDR3 region has 16 residues. V dropped 4 bases and J dropped 5 bases, with 21 bases sitting between them. The germline V gene has CDR1 GTSNPN and CDR2 SVGIG (reference sequence). CDR3 sequence: CAWKGGDRSWENIQYF. The CDR3 DNA reads TGTGCCTGGAAGGGGGGGGATAGATCTTGGGAAAACATTCAGTACTTC.

This clone has just a few counts. V and J are TRBV7-8 and TRBJ1-4; possibly TRBD1 for D (5 bases). Germline lookup yields CDR1 SGHVS and CDR2 FQNEAQ. V was pared by 0 bases and J by 3 bases, with 5 bases between. This CDR3 is 14 amino acids long. CDR3 sequence reads: CASSLAGANEKLFF. DNA of the CDR3: TGTGCCAGCAGCTTAGCAGGGGCTAATGAAAAACTGTTTTTT.